This T cell receptor beta chain was sequenced in a study of cytomegalovirus exposure and HLA in healthy donors. The study ran its PCR with 60 Vbeta and 13 Jbeta primers. Measured with immunoSEQ multiplex PCR; TCRdb has only the in-frame clones, and not every one. The sample lists about 85,000 clones, 60% to 80% seen once, with about 1.9% in the top ten. CDR3 size: 16 residues. J lost 2 bases, V lost 5 bases, and 12 bases had no gene match. Germline values: CDR1 SGHTA, CDR2 FQGNSA. Regarding the study as a whole: Within an earlier analysis, most TCR beta V segments proved productive either about 87% or about 30% of the time.

Remarks on this clone: Its antigen is currently unknown.

The receptor was isolated from a boy under 18 in good health and CMV-seronegative. The chain is built from TRBV7-2 and TRBJ2-7; 7 bases fit TRBD1. The sequencing input was PBMCs. The CDR3 here is CASSVRQGIGTYEQYF. The CDR3 nucleotides read TGTGCCAGCAGCGTCAGACAGGGTATCGGAACCTACGAGCAGTACTTC. The full variable domain, its missing parts supplied by reference TRBV7-2 and TRBJ2-7, is GAGVSQSPSNKVTEKGKDVELRCDPISGHTALYWYRQSLGQGLEFLIYFQGNSAPDKSGLPSDRFSAERTGGSVSTLTIQRTQQEDSAVYLCASSVRQGIGTYEQYFGPGTRLTVT.